Shown below are 20 T cell receptor beta chains from a single sample sequenced in a study of T cells in Graves' hyperthyroidism and ophthalmopathy (dated by TCRdb to about 2019). Library preparation was by multiplex PCR. Data came from an Illumina HiSeq 2000. The TCR beta CDR3 regions were amplified from RNA transcripts. For the first round of RT-PCR on the TCR CDR3, the HTBI primer set was used together with the Qiagen OneStep RT-PCR kit. In TCRdb, the public reads were trimmed at Q25 with fastp and aligned with MiXCR, with productive beta chains retained. Rows with a matching CDR3 protein are joined into one entry that keeps the most common DNA and genes. The sample table contains roughly 710,000 distinct CDR3 sequences; only one count was recorded for 30% to 40% of them. The top ten constitute less than 35% of the sample. The sequencing input was blood. The receptors come from a woman between 40 and 55 years old with Graves' hyperthyroidism.

The chain recombines TRBV2 with TRBJ2-7; D possibly corresponds to TRBD1 (6 bases). In germline, CDR1 is SNHLY, CDR2 FYNNEI. Trimming shortened V by 6 bases and J by 1 base, and 19 bases separated the two germline ends. The CDR3 is made up of 16 amino acids. This CDR3 reads CASRTTTGIESYEQYF. The CDR3 bases are TGTGCCAGCAGAACCACCACAGGGATCGAATCCTACGAGCAGTACTTC.

This clonotype was counted once. V and J are TRBV29-1 and TRBJ2-2, with D unresolved. The CDR3 covers 13 residues. With 5 bases removed from V and 1 base from J, the gap between germline ends came to 8 bases. CDR1 and CDR2 (germline): SQVTM, ANQGSEA. CDR3 loop: CSVRPRNTGELFF. The CDR3 coding sequence is TGCAGCGTTCGGCCTAGGAACACCGGGGAGCTGTTTTTT.

This clonotype was recorded many times. The chain is built from TRBV7-9 and TRBJ1-1; a possible D gene is TRBD1 (5 bases). This CDR3 is 12 amino acids long. CDR1 and CDR2 from the germline V gene are SEHNR and FQNEAQ (reference sequence). Between the trimmed V and J ends, which lost 7 bases and 4 bases, there was a span of 10 bases. The CDR3 bases are TGTGCCAGCACCCGGGGGACCACTGAAGCTTTCTTT. This sequence encodes CASTRGTTEAFF.

At least ten counts were recorded for this clonotype. The rearrangement joins TRBV29-1 to TRBJ1-2, with 7 bases identical to TRBD1. The germline CDR1 and CDR2 sequences are SQVTM and ANQGSEA. The CDR3 has 15 residues. Losses at the gene ends were 7 bases for V and 8 bases for J; bases not matched to a gene: 19. CDR3 sequence (DNA): TGCAGCGCCGCCCAACCGCTCGACAGGGTAGAAGGCTACACCTTC. Its protein product is CSAAQPLDRVEGYTF.

The V and J genes are TRBV7-3 and TRBJ2-3, with 12 nucleotides matching TRBD2. CDR3 length equals 15 residues. The J segment lost 11 bases and the V segment lost 5 bases, leaving 11 bases of the junction unmatched. Germline V gene sequence: CDR1 SGHTA, CDR2 FQGTGA. The DNA of the CDR3 is TGTGCCAGCAGCCGACTAGCGGGGGAGGGGGATGAGCAGTATTTT. Translating it yields CASSRLAGEGDEQYF.

V usage is TRBV9 and J usage is TRBJ1-4; D not resolved. In germline, CDR1 is SGDLS, CDR2 YYNGEE. V was trimmed by 0 bases and J by 7 bases, leaving 10 bases between them. The length of the CDR3 is 14 residues. The chain's CDR3 is CASSVGQSFEKLFF. DNA for the CDR3: TGTGCCAGCAGCGTAGGCCAATCCTTTGAAAAACTGTTTTTT.

V usage is TRBV25-1 and J usage is TRBJ1-3; D gene unclear. Germline V CDR1 and CDR2: MGHDK, SYGVNS. This CDR3 has 15 residues. V was clipped by 4 bases and J by 0 bases, with 10 bases between them. DNA for the CDR3: TGTGCCAGCAGTGCTACAGAACCCTCTGGAAACACCATATATTTT. This sequence encodes CASSATEPSGNTIYF.

This clonotype was observed once. The chain is built from TRBV7-9 and TRBJ2-5; 14 bases map to TRBD2. V lost 5 bases and J lost 5; bases outside the gene matches: 10. This CDR3 contains 17 residues. Germline V CDR1 and CDR2: SEHNR, FQNEAQ (reference sequence). CDR3 DNA: TGTGCCAGCAGCCACCGCCAGGGACTAGCGGGGGCCGAGACCCAGTACTTC. Residues: CASSHRQGLAGAETQYF.

The V and J genes are TRBV9 and TRBJ2-3, with TRBD2 matching 12 bases. Germline CDR1 is SGDLS and CDR2 is YYNGEE. V dropped 3 bases and J dropped 2; count of bases not matched to a gene: 10. This CDR3 region has 18 residues. CDR3: CASSAGGGLAGPTDTQYF. CDR3 DNA sequence: TGTGCCAGCAGCGCAGGGGGGGGACTAGCGGGCCCCACAGATACGCAGTATTTT. Full variable domain (missing parts from reference TRBV9 and TRBJ2-3): DSGVTQTPKHLITATGQRVTLRCSPRSGDLSVYWYQQSLDQGLQFLIQYYNGEERAKGNILERFSAQQFPDLHSELNLSSLELGDSALYFCASSAGGGLAGPTDTQYFGPGTRLTVL.

The CDR3 bases are TGCGCCAGCAGCAGAGCGGGGATGGAGGAGACCCAGTACTTC. Its protein product is CASSRAGMEETQYF. V is TRBV5-1 and J is TRBJ2-5; 7 positions agree with TRBD2. Germline CDR1 reads SGHRS; CDR2 reads YFSETQ. The V and J ends lost 4 bases and 5 bases, in that order; junction bases with no gene match: 8. This CDR3 spans 14 amino acids. The full variable domain, completed using reference TRBV5-1 and TRBJ2-5, is KAGVTQTPRYLIKTRGQQVTLSCSPISGHRSVSWYQQTPGQGLQFLFEYFSETQRNKGNFPGRFSGRQFSNSRSEMNVSTLELGDSALYLCASSRAGMEETQYFGPGTRLLVL.

The chain combines TRBV29-1 with TRBJ2-3; D unclear. The length of the CDR3 is 9 residues. The germline V and J ends were trimmed by 7 bases and 14 bases, with 13 bases remaining between them. Per the germline V gene, CDR1 is SQVTM and CDR2 is ANQGSEA. CDR3 sequence (DNA): TGCAGCGCTTGCGGTTTTAGGTATTTT. Protein product: CSACGFRYF.

In its sample, this clonotype was seen many times. The chain links TRBV7-9 to TRBJ1-5; tentatively, D is TRBD1 (5 bases). The germline V gene has CDR1 SEHNR and CDR2 FQNEAQ (reference sequence). V was pared by 0 bases and J by 1 base, with 13 bases between. This CDR3 spans 17 amino acids. The CDR3 here is CASSLARGLNSNQPQHF. CDR3 coding DNA: TGTGCCAGCAGCTTAGCGCGGGGACTAAACAGCAATCAGCCCCAGCATTTT.

Comments on this clonotype: The CDR3 ends on some other residue instead of the conserved phenylalanine or tryptophan, so this is likely a read error. The chain employs TRBV2 and TRBJ1-1, with TRBD1 matching over 8 bases. CDR1 and CDR2 (germline): SNHLY, FYNNEI. The CDR3 sequence is 14 residues long. V was pared by 6 bases and J by 6 bases, with 9 bases of the junction left unmatched. The CDR3 protein is CASRQYQGASEAFL. DNA of the CDR3: TGTGCCAGCAGGCAGTACCAGGGGGCCTCTGAAGCTTTCCTT.

Turning to this clonotype: A clone one base away is much larger, so this may be a read error. The rearrangement joins TRBV19 to TRBJ2-5; tentative D call: TRBD2 (6 bases). Germline V gene lookup returns CDR1 LNHDA and CDR2 SQIVND (reference sequence). The CDR3 length is 15 residues. Here the CDR3 DNA reads TGTGCCGGTAGCGGATCTCTAGGGCACCAAGAGACCCAGTACTTC. Its translation: CAGSGSLGHQETQYF.

This chain links TRBV7-2 with TRBJ1-6, with 7 bases lining up with TRBD1. Germline-derived CDR1 and CDR2 are SGHTA and FQGNSA. V was clipped by 5 bases and J by 8 bases; unmatched bases: 9. This CDR3 comprises 15 residues. The CDR3: CASSTETGFDSPLHF. For the CDR3, the DNA is TGTGCCAGCAGCACCGAGACAGGGTTTGATTCACCCCTCCACTTT.

The rearrangement joins TRBV10-3 to TRBJ1-4; 10 bases agree with TRBD1. In germline, CDR1 is ENHRY, CDR2 SYGVKD. The J segment lost 6 bases and the V segment lost 8 bases, leaving 3 bases of the junction unmatched. This CDR3 has 13 residues. CDR3 amino acids: CAIAGTGDEKLFF. The CDR3 nucleotides are TGTGCCATCGCCGGGACAGGGGATGAAAAACTGTTTTTT.

Details on this clonotype: A clone one base away is much larger, so this may be a read error. The rearrangement links TRBV20-1 to TRBJ2-5; possible D gene TRBD2, 6 bases. CDR1 and CDR2 from the germline V gene are DFQATT and SNEGSKA (reference sequence). The CDR3 contains 15 residues. Between the trimmed V and J ends, which lost 5 bases and 5 bases, there was a span of 21 bases. The CDR3, as DNA: TGCAGTGCTGGACCCCCCGGGAGAGTACGCGAGACCCAGTACTTC. This encodes CSAGPPGRVRETQYF.

With respect to this clonotype: An end of the junction does not agree with germline; a read error may underlie this. The chain combines TRBV6-1 with TRBJ2-1; D not resolved. Per germline, CDR1 MNHNS and CDR2 SASEGT. CDR3 length equals 8 residues. CDR3 bases: TGTGCCAGCAGCCAAGCGTGGTTC. Protein product: CASSQAWF.

This clonotype was seen many times. CDR3 DNA: TGTGCCAGCGCTGGGTGGCTAGCGGGGGGAGGCAGAGAGACCCAGTACTTC. Its translation: CASAGWLAGGGRETQYF. V usage is TRBV7-2 and J usage is TRBJ2-5; 11 bases fit TRBD2. The CDR3 is made up of 17 amino acids. Losses at the gene ends were 8 bases for V and 4 bases for J; bases not matched to a gene: 15. Germline CDR1 SGHTA, CDR2 FQGNSA.

The chain is built from TRBV7-2 and TRBJ2-5; 11 bases fit TRBD1. This CDR3 is 14 amino acids long. Germline lookup yields CDR1 SGHTA and CDR2 FQGNSA. The V gene end was trimmed by 5 bases and the J gene end by 9 bases; junction bases not matched to a gene: 8. The CDR3 here is CASSPGTGGMAQYF. DNA of the CDR3: TGTGCCAGCAGCCCGGGGACAGGGGGTATGGCCCAGTACTTC.